This T cell receptor beta chain was documented in a study of technical replicates of blood from a handful of donors. The ends were cut back, 2 bases at V and 9 bases at J, with 11 bases in the middle. Germline CDR1 is MNHEY and CDR2 is SMNVEV (reference sequence). The CDR3 has 13 amino acids. This clone was counted a single time. Sequencing used immunoSEQ multiplex PCR; TCRdb keeps in-frame clones, though not all of them. The table lists about 76,000 clones, 80% to 90% of them singletons, with roughly 4.9% in the top ten. This sequence joins TRBV27 and TRBJ2-1; D uncertain. The TCR sequence derives from a human donor in good health. Some clones in this sample may be carry-over from other donors' samples. The specimen sequenced was PBMCs. The CDR3 sequence is CASSLGPAAEQFF. The CDR3 region has the DNA TGTGCCAGCAGTTTAGGCCCTGCTGCTGAGCAGTTCTTC.